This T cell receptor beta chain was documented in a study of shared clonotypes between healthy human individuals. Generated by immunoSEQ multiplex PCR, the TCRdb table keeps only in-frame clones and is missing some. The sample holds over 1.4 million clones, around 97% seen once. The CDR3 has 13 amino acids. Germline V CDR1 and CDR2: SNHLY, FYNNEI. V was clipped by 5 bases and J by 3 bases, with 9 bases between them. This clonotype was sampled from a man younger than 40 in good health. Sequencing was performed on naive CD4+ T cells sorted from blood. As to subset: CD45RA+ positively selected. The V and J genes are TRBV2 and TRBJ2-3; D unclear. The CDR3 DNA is TGTGCCAGCAGTAGGATTCGTACAGATACGCAGTATTTT. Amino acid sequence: CASSRIRTDTQYF.